This T cell receptor (beta chain) emerged from a study of cytomegalovirus exposure and HLA in healthy donors. Concerning this clone itself: Its antigen is undetermined.

Study outcomes and limitations: Investigators reported around 150 TCR beta chains as tied to cytomegalovirus. Later work showed greater clonal expansion in HLA-associated TCR beta chains than in equally common others.

PCR primers comprised 60 Vbeta and 13 Jbeta primers. Clones were sequenced by immunoSEQ multiplex PCR, and TCRdb holds only the in-frame ones, with some missing. This table holds about 90,000 clones, roughly 70% found once. This TCR was sampled from a woman aged 18-35 years in good health and CMV-seropositive. Material for sequencing was PBMCs.

Here the CDR3 DNA reads TGTGCCAGCAGCCACAGGGGGAGAGGAAACACCATATATTTT. Its translation: CASSHRGRGNTIYF. The V and J genes are TRBV13 and TRBJ1-3; the match to TRBD1 covers 8 bases. CDR3 size: 14 residues. The germline CDR1 and CDR2 sequences are PRHDT and FYEKMQ (reference sequence). V lost 5 bases and J lost 4; bases outside the gene matches: 4.